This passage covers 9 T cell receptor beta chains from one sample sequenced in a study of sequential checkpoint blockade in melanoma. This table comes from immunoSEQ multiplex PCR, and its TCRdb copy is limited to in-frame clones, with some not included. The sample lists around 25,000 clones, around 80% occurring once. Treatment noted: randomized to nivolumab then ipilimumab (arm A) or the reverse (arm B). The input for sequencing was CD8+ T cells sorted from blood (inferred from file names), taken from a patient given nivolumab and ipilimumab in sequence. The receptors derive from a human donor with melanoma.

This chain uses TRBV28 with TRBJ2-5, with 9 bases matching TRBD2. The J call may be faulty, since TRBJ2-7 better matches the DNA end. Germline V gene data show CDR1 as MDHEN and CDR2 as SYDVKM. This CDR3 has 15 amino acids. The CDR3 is CASSFRIAGVHEQYF. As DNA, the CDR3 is TGTGCCAGCAGCTTCAGGATAGCGGGAGTACACGAGCAGTACTTC.

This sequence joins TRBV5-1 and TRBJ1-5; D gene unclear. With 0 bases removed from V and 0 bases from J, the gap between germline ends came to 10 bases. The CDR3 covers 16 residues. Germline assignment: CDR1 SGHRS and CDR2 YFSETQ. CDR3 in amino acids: CASSLEGGYSNQPQHF. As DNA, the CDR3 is TGCGCCAGCAGCTTGGAAGGCGGGTATAGCAATCAGCCCCAGCATTTT.

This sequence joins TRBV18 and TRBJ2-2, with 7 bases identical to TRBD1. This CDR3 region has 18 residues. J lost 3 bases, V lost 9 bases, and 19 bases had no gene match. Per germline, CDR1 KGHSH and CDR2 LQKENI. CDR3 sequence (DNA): TGTGCCAGTCCCAAGGGACAGAGGGCAACGCGGGACACCGGGGAGCTGTTTTTT. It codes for CASPKGQRATRDTGELFF.

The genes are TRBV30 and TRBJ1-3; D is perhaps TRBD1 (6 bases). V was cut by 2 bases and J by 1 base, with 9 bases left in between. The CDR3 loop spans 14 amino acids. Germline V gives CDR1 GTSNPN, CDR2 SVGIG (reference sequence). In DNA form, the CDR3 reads TGTGCCTGGAGTTTCCAGGGGTCTGGAAACACCATATATTTT. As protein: CAWSFQGSGNTIYF.

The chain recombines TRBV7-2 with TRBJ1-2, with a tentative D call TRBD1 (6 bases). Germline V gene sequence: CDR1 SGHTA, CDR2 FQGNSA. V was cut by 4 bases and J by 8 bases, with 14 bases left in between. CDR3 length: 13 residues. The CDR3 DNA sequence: TGTGCCAGCAGCTCCTATACAGGGTGGGGCTACACCTTC. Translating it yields CASSSYTGWGYTF.

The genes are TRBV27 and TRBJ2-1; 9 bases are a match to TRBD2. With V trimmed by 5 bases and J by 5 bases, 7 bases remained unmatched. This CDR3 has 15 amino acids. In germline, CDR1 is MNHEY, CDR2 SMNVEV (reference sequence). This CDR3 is CASSNPGLAHNEQFF. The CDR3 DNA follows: TGTGCCAGCAGTAATCCGGGACTAGCTCACAATGAGCAGTTCTTC.

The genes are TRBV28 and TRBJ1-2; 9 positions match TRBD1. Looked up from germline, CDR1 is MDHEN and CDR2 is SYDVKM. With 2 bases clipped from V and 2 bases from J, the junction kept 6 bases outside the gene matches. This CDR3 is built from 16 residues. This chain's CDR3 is CASSLPPGQGNYGYTF. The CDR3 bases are TGTGCCAGCAGTTTACCACCGGGACAGGGAAACTATGGCTACACCTTC.

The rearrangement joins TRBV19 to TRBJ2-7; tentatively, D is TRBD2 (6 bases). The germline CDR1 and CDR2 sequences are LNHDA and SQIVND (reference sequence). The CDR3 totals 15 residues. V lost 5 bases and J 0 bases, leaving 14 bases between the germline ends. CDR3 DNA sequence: TGTGCCAGTAGTGTCCTAGCGTCCAACTCCTACGAGCAGTACTTC. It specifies CASSVLASNSYEQYF.

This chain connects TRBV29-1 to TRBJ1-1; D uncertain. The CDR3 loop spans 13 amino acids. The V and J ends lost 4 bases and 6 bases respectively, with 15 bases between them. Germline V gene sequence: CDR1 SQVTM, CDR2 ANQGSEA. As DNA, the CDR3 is TGCAGCGTTGGACTCTCCCTAGGCGCTGAAGCTTTCTTT. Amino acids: CSVGLSLGAEAFF. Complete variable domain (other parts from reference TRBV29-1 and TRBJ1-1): SAVISQKPSRDICQRGTSLTIQCQVDSQVTMMFWYRQQPGQSLTLIATANQGSEATYESGFVIDKFPISRPNLTFSTLTVSNMSPEDSSIYLCSVGLSLGAEAFFGQGTRLTVV.